The 32 T cell receptor beta chains below all came from one sample that was sequenced in a study of T cells in Graves' hyperthyroidism and ophthalmopathy (dated by TCRdb to about 2019). Libraries were built with multiplex PCR. TCRdb shows the sequencer as Illumina HiSeq 2000. The TCR beta CDR3 regions were amplified from the RNA transcripts. The first round of RT-PCR for the TCR CDR3 was performed with the HTBI primer set and the Qiagen OneStep RT-PCR kit. TCRdb trimmed the raw reads at Q25, called clones with MiXCR and kept productive beta chains. Each CDR3 protein appears once, grouped with its most common genes and DNA. The sample records hundreds of thousands of distinct CDR3 sequences, about 14% of which are singletons. The ten largest clones add up to about an eighth of the sample. Sequenced material: blood. These receptors came from a woman between 50 and 59 years old with Graves' ophthalmopathy.

This clonotype was seen many times. The chain recombines TRBV7-2 with TRBJ1-1; 11 bases fit TRBD1. The CDR3 has 14 amino acids. The germline V gene has CDR1 SGHTA and CDR2 FQGNSA. V shed 3 bases and J 7 bases; nucleotides not matched to a gene: 4. The DNA for the CDR3 is TGTGCCAGCAGCTTGGACAGGGGGCCTGGTGAAGCTTTCTTT. Translation: CASSLDRGPGEAFF.

This clonotype was picked up many times. The J gene is TRBJ2-1, the V gene TRBV7-8; D not resolved. Germline CDR1 reads SGHVS; CDR2 reads FQNEAQ. Trimming took off 4 bases at V and 10 bases at J, with 14 bases between the two ends. The CDR3 has 13 amino acids. CDR3 nucleotide sequence: TGTGCCAGCAGCTGGAGCCCTCCTAGGGAGCAGTTCTTC. This gives the protein CASSWSPPREQFF.

In its sample, this clonotype was seen many times. The chain joins TRBV6-1 to TRBJ2-1; D is uncertain. Trimming shortened V by 1 base and J by 2 bases, and 6 bases separated the two germline ends. Per the germline V gene, CDR1 is MNHNS and CDR2 is SASEGT. This CDR3 has 14 amino acids. CDR3 sequence reads: CASSEEVTYNEQFF. CDR3 sequence (DNA): TGTGCCAGCAGTGAAGAGGTGACCTACAATGAGCAGTTCTTC.

V is TRBV7-9 and J is TRBJ1-6; 7 positions agree with TRBD1. This CDR3 is 14 amino acids long. Germline-derived CDR1 and CDR2 are SEHNR and FQNEAQ (reference sequence). V gave up 5 bases and J gave up 9 bases; unmatched junction bases: 7. The CDR3 region is CASSQDRDTSPLHF. The CDR3 region has the DNA TGTGCCAGCAGCCAAGACAGGGACACTTCACCCCTCCACTTT.

This clonotype was found a few times. The chain carries TRBV5-1 and TRBJ2-2, with 7 bases lining up with TRBD1. The CDR3 runs 16 residues. Trimming removed 2 bases from V and 0 bases from J; junction bases left unmatched: 4. Germline CDR1 reads SGHRS; CDR2 reads YFSETQ. CDR3 in DNA: TGCGCCAGCAGCTTACGAGGGGGCACGAACACCGGGGAGCTGTTTTTT. Its protein product is CASSLRGGTNTGELFF.

Worth noting for this clonotype: Being one base from a much bigger clone, this may be a read error. J is TRBJ2-1 and V is TRBV6-2 or TRBV6-3, with 13 bases fitting TRBD2. Per the germline V gene, CDR1 is MNHEY and CDR2 is SVGEGT. This CDR3 is built from 17 residues. The CDR3 here is CTSKAPSGTSGMHEQFF. The CDR3 DNA reads TGTACCAGCAAAGCCCCCTCGGGGACTAGCGGGATGCATGAGCAGTTCTTC.

A few counts support this clonotype. This chain uses TRBV24-1 with TRBJ1-1, with D hard to call. V was cut by 4 bases and J by 0 bases, with 5 bases left in between. CDR3 length: 13 residues. The germline V gene has CDR1 KGHDR and CDR2 SFDVKD. CDR3 sequence (DNA): TGTGCCACCAGTGACCCGCTGAACACTGAAGCTTTCTTT. Amino acids: CATSDPLNTEAFF.

The chain links TRBV3-1 to TRBJ2-2; 7 nucleotides line up with TRBD2. The CDR3 sequence is 15 residues long. Germline V gives CDR1 LGHDT, CDR2 YNNKEL (reference sequence). After removal of 2 bases from V and 6 bases from J, the junction contained 6 bases not matched to a gene. As DNA, the CDR3 is TGTGCCAGCAGCCAAAGAAGCGGGGTCTCCGGGGAGCTGTTTTTT. Its translation is CASSQRSGVSGELFF.

The chain employs TRBV19 and TRBJ1-1; weak D call: TRBD1 (5 bases). Germline V gives CDR1 LNHDA, CDR2 SQIVND (reference sequence). The V and J ends lost 3 bases and 1 base respectively, with 12 bases between them. The CDR3 contains 15 residues. CDR3 amino acids: CASSIKGRGNTEAFF. The CDR3 DNA sequence: TGTGCCAGTAGTATTAAGGGGCGAGGGAACACTGAAGCTTTCTTT.

The sample holds many counts of this clonotype. The chain combines TRBV15 with TRBJ2-7; possibly TRBD1 or TRBD2 for D (5 bases each). Germline V gene data show CDR1 as LNHNV and CDR2 as YYDKDF (reference sequence). V lost 9 bases to trimming and J lost 1 base, with 16 bases between them. The CDR3 loop spans 14 amino acids. CDR3 residues: CATRDRQSSYEQYF. The CDR3, as DNA: TGTGCCACGAGGGACCGACAAAGTTCCTACGAGCAGTACTTC.

This clonotype appeared many times. The chain recombines TRBV6-2 or TRBV6-3 with TRBJ2-7, with D perhaps TRBD1 or TRBD2 (5 bases each). Trimming shortened V by 7 bases and J by 1 base, and 14 bases separated the two germline ends. Looked up from germline, CDR1 is MNHEY and CDR2 is SVGEGT. The CDR3 is made up of 14 amino acids. The CDR3 region has the DNA TGTGCCAGCACTTCGGGGCTGTCATCCTACGAGCAGTACTTC. It translates to CASTSGLSSYEQYF.

V is TRBV5-1 and J is TRBJ2-1, with 9 bases identical to TRBD2. The germline V gene encodes CDR1 SGHRS and CDR2 YFSETQ. This CDR3 comprises 16 residues. V lost 5 bases to trimming and J lost 4 bases; unmatched junction nucleotides: 10. For the CDR3, the DNA is TGCGCCAGCAGATCTAGGACTAGCGACCCTTACAATGAGCAGTTCTTC. Protein: CASRSRTSDPYNEQFF.

The chain is built from TRBV5-6 and TRBJ1-2; D remains unclear. This CDR3 region has 13 residues. V gave up 3 bases and J gave up 7 bases, with 13 bases separating them. Germline lookup yields CDR1 SGHDT and CDR2 YYEEEE. CDR3 coding DNA: TGTGCCAGCAGCTGGACCGAGGAGGGTGGCTACACCTTC. Amino acids: CASSWTEEGGYTF.

This clonotype occurred once. A much larger clone sits a single nucleotide away, making a read error possible. The V call is TRBV5-5, the J call TRBJ2-5; D is undetermined. Germline V gene sequence: CDR1 SGHKS, CDR2 YYEKEE (reference sequence). The ends were cut back, 4 bases at V and 4 bases at J, with 11 bases in the middle. This CDR3 is built from 13 residues. CDR3 in amino acids: CASSPWMRETQYF. The DNA for the CDR3 is TGTGCCAGCAGCCCCTGGATGCGAGAGACCCAGTACTTC. Full variable domain (remainder filled in from reference TRBV5-5 and TRBJ2-5): DAGVTQSPTHLIKTRGQQVTLRCSPISGHKSVSWYQQVLGQGPQFIFQYYEKEERGRGNFPDRFSARQFPNYSSELNVNALLLGDSALYLCASSPWMRETQYFGPGTRLLVL.

This clonotype has more than one count but fewer than ten. Here the CDR3 reads CASSSRGRLDEQYF. The DNA of the CDR3 is TGTGCCAGCAGCTCCAGGGGGCGCCTCGACGAGCAGTACTTC. This chain uses TRBV7-2 with TRBJ2-7, with 8 bases identical to TRBD1. J was trimmed by 5 bases and V by 4 bases; bases with no gene match: 7. The CDR3 loop spans 14 amino acids. Germline CDR1 is SGHTA and CDR2 is FQGNSA.

This sequence joins TRBV6-2 or TRBV6-3 and TRBJ2-1; possible D gene TRBD2, 6 bases. V lost 2 bases, J lost 4 bases, and 21 bases lay in between. This CDR3 is built from 18 residues. Germline lookup yields CDR1 MNHEY and CDR2 SVGEGT. The CDR3 nucleotides read TGTGCCAGCAGTTACCAGGGACGGCCCGGCCTAGCGTACAATGAGCAGTTCTTC. Residues: CASSYQGRPGLAYNEQFF.

The chain employs TRBV20-1 and TRBJ2-3; the match to TRBD2 covers 9 bases. Trimming removed 3 bases from V and 4 bases from J; junction bases left unmatched: 17. The CDR3 sequence is 18 residues long. Germline loops: CDR1 DFQATT, CDR2 SNEGSKA (reference sequence). In nucleotides, the CDR3 is TGCAGTGCTAGCAGGCCCAGCGGGGGGCGGGGTTGGTCAGATACGCAGTATTTT. Translation gives CSASRPSGGRGWSDTQYF.

Comment on this clonotype: The junction shows a germline mismatch at one end, possibly a read error. The chain combines TRBV12-3 or TRBV12-4 with TRBJ1-4; no definite D call. The CDR3 covers 14 residues. The CDR3, as DNA: TGTGCCGGCAGTTTATTTCCCCTCGGCGAAAAACTGTTTTTT. Its protein is CAGSLFPLGEKLFF.

As regards this clonotype: A much more abundant neighbour one base away suggests this may be a read error. The DNA of the CDR3 is TGTGCCAGCAGTTACTCTTGGGGAAGCATTCAGTACTTC. This codes for CASSYSWGSIQYF. This chain links TRBV6-2 or TRBV6-3 with TRBJ2-4; no firm D call. Trimming cost V 0 bases and J 9 bases, with 9 bases left between them. This CDR3 spans 13 amino acids. Germline CDR1 reads MNHEY; CDR2 reads SVGEGT.

Many counts were recorded for this clonotype. V and J are TRBV28 and TRBJ2-6, with TRBD2 matching 9 bases. V shed 5 bases and J 3 bases; nucleotides not matched to a gene: 20. The CDR3 is made up of 21 amino acids. Per germline, CDR1 MDHEN and CDR2 SYDVKM. The CDR3 bases are TGTGCCAGCAGTCCGGACCGGGCCAAGGTGGGACTAGCTGGTGGGGCCAACGTCCTGACTTTC. Translated, it gives CASSPDRAKVGLAGGANVLTF.

This clonotype was seen at least ten times. The V and J genes are TRBV3-1 and TRBJ2-1, with TRBD2 matching 14 bases. Germline CDR1 reads LGHDT; CDR2 reads YNNKEL (reference sequence). Losses at the gene ends were 4 bases for V and 10 bases for J; bases not matched to a gene: 6. This CDR3 is built from 15 residues. CDR3: CASSPGLAGAYEQFF. The CDR3 DNA follows: TGTGCCAGCAGCCCGGGACTAGCGGGAGCTTACGAGCAGTTCTTC.

This clonotype was observed many times. This chain connects TRBV7-2 to TRBJ1-4; D not resolved. The germline V gene encodes CDR1 SGHTA and CDR2 FQGNSA. This CDR3 has 14 amino acids. The ends were cut back, 6 bases at V and 5 bases at J, with 13 bases in the middle. The CDR3 bases are TGTGCCAGCAGAGGCGAACTCTACAATGAAAAACTGTTTTTT. It codes for CASRGELYNEKLFF. The variable domain in full, with the rest retrieved from reference TRBV7-2 and TRBJ1-4, is GAGVSQSPSNKVTEKGKDVELRCDPISGHTALYWYRQSLGQGLEFLIYFQGNSAPDKSGLPSDRFSAERTGGSVSTLTIQRTQQEDSAVYLCASRGELYNEKLFFGSGTQLSVL.

The chain combines TRBV28 with TRBJ1-2, with D perhaps TRBD1 (5 bases). There are 14 residues in the CDR3. Trimming took off 6 bases at V and 0 bases at J, with 11 bases between the two ends. Germline-derived CDR1 and CDR2 are MDHEN and SYDVKM. This CDR3 is CASSSGPANYGYTF. The CDR3 nucleotides read TGTGCCAGCAGCTCGGGACCCGCTAACTATGGCTACACCTTC.

This clonotype was counted at least ten times. This chain connects TRBV28 to TRBJ2-7, with D tentatively TRBD1 (5 bases). Germline assignment: CDR1 MDHEN and CDR2 SYDVKM. This CDR3 has 15 residues. V was cut by 5 bases and J by 0 bases, with 14 bases left in between. The CDR3 loop reads CASSPDRILSYEQYF. In nucleotides, the CDR3 is TGTGCCAGCAGTCCAGACAGAATACTCTCCTACGAGCAGTACTTC.

This clonotype has ten or more counts. This chain uses TRBV29-1 with TRBJ2-5, with 10 positions matching TRBD2. Germline CDR1 SQVTM, CDR2 ANQGSEA. The CDR3 sequence is 14 residues long. J lost 4 bases, V lost 5 bases, and 7 bases had no gene match. As DNA, the CDR3 is TGCAGCGTTCCAGGACTAGCGGAGCGAGAGACCCAGTACTTC. Protein sequence: CSVPGLAERETQYF.

This sequence joins TRBV18 and TRBJ1-4, with D perhaps matching TRBD1 (5 bases). The CDR3 totals 15 residues. The germline gives CDR1 KGHSH, CDR2 LQKENI. Trimming left V 6 bases short and J 7 bases short, with 18 bases between. CDR3 coding DNA: TGTGCCAGCTCCCCTATAGAGGCCGGGGGTGAAAAACTGTTTTTT. It encodes CASSPIEAGGEKLFF.

This clonotype occurred many times. The CDR3 DNA is TGTGCCAGCAGCTACACAGGGGGATCAGGGGCCAACGTCCTGACTTTC. It specifies CASSYTGGSGANVLTF. The chain couples TRBV7-9 to TRBJ2-6; the match to TRBD1 covers 8 bases. The CDR3 spans 16 residues. The junction had 6 bases not matched to a gene; V was cut back by 4 bases and J by 4 bases. Germline CDR1 reads SEHNR; CDR2 reads FQNEAQ (reference sequence).

As to this clonotype: Sequence at one end of the junction differs from germline and may be a read error. The chain recombines TRBV19 with TRBJ2-1, with 15 bases aligning to TRBD2. The CDR3 is 16 amino acids. Germline CDR1 LNHDA, CDR2 SQIVND (reference sequence). CDR3 DNA: TGTGCCAGTAGGGGGACTAGCGGGAGGACCTACGATGAGCAGTTCTTC. Translating it yields CASRGTSGRTYDEQFF.

Ten or more counts support this clonotype. The rearrangement uses TRBV7-9 and TRBJ2-5; 8 positions agree with TRBD1. Germline CDR1 and CDR2: SEHNR and FQNEAQ (reference sequence). V was pared by 2 bases and J by 1 base, with 6 bases of the junction left unmatched. The CDR3 spans 16 residues. CDR3 in amino acids: CASSLTRGTGQETQYF. In DNA, the CDR3 is TGTGCCAGCAGCTTAACTCGGGGGACAGGCCAAGAGACCCAGTACTTC.

This clonotype was picked up many times. CDR3 nucleotides: TGTGCCAGCAGCTTCGGCGGGAGGGCCTTCGGGGAGCTGTTTTTT. It is translated as CASSFGGRAFGELFF. The chain is built from TRBV7-9 and TRBJ2-2, with 9 bases matching TRBD2. Germline CDR1 and CDR2: SEHNR and FQNEAQ (reference sequence). The V and J ends lost 3 bases and 7 bases, in that order; junction bases with no gene match: 6. The CDR3 runs to 15 residues.

A word on this clonotype: This may come from a read error, since a much larger clone is one base off. The genes are TRBV27 and TRBJ2-5; tentatively, D is TRBD1 (6 bases). V dropped 4 bases and J dropped 1 base, with 7 bases sitting between them. The germline V gene has CDR1 MNHEY and CDR2 SMNVEV (reference sequence). The CDR3 runs to 13 residues. CDR3 in DNA: TGTGCCAGCAGTTGGACAGCCCAAGAGACCCAGTACTTC. It specifies CASSWTAQETQYF.

The chain combines TRBV19 with TRBJ1-1; tentatively, D is TRBD1 (6 bases). The CDR3 spans 15 residues. V lost 5 bases to trimming and J lost 0 bases, with 13 bases between them. Germline V gene lookup returns CDR1 LNHDA and CDR2 SQIVND (reference sequence). The CDR3 DNA is TGTGCCAGTAGTGGACAGAGAGGCATGAACACTGAAGCTTTCTTT. Its protein is CASSGQRGMNTEAFF. Filled out from reference TRBV19 and TRBJ1-1, the complete variable domain reads DGGITQSPKYLFRKEGQNVTLSCEQNLNHDAMYWYRQDPGQGLRLIYYSQIVNDFQKGDIAEGYSVSREKKESFPLTVTSAQKNPTAFYLCASSGQRGMNTEAFFGQGTRLTVV.